Sequencing of this TCR beta chain was carried out in a study of early T cells in non-severe SARS-CoV-2 infection. Study as a whole: Sequencing input comprised bulk RNA from unsorted whole blood; chain pairing was not available. General study results and limits: Lookups in VDJdb leaned toward anti-spike CD8 responses and missed private and CD4 specificities.

Unique molecular identifier tags were affixed to discrete cDNA molecules. In TCRdb, the 5' RACE reads were re-called with MiXCR into one record per CDR3 protein. Of 35,000 to 50,000 distinct CDR3 sequences listed, 5.5% to 6.5% were seen once; the top ten hold 9.5% to 15%. Germline V CDR1 and CDR2: SGHAT, FQNNGV. This CDR3 region has 15 residues. Trimming took 0 bases from V and 6 from J, leaving 12 bases between them. By share, this clonotype counts as medium-sized. Its antigen is not known. The genes are TRBV11-2 and TRBJ2-1, with TRBD1 as a possible D gene (5 bases). The sequence was obtained from an adult who was a healthcare worker with PCR-confirmed SARS-CoV-2 infection or an uninfected control (not recorded which). The sequenced sample was whole blood. The chain's CDR3 is CASSLEGQLGNEQFF. The CDR3 DNA follows: TGTGCCAGCAGCTTAGAGGGGCAGTTGGGCAATGAGCAGTTCTTC.